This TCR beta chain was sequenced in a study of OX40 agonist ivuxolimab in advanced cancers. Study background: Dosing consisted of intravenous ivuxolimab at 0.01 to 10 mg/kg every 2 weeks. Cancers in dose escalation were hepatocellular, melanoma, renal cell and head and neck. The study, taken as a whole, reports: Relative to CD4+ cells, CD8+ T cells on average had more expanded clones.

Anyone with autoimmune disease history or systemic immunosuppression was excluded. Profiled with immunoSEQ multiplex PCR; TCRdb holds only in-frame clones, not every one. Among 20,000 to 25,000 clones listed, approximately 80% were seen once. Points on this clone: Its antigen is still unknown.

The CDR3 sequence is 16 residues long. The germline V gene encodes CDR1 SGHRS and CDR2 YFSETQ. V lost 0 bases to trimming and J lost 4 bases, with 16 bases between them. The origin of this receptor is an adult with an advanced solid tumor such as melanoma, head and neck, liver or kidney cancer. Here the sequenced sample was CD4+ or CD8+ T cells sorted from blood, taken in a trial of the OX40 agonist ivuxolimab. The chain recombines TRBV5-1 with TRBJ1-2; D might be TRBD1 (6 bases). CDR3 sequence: CASSLGEGGPIYGYTF. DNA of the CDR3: TGCGCCAGCAGCTTGGGTGAGGGGGGTCCTATCTATGGCTACACCTTC. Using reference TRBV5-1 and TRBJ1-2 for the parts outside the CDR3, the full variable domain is KAGVTQTPRYLIKTRGQQVTLSCSPISGHRSVSWYQQTPGQGLQFLFEYFSETQRNKGNFPGRFSGRQFSNSRSEMNVSTLELGDSALYLCASSLGEGGPIYGYTFGSGTRLTVV.